This TCR beta chain was sequenced during a study of blood T cell repertoires in COVID-19. Turning to the study itself: Researchers got acute and convalescent COVID-19 samples from the United States, Italy and Spain. Sources were T cells, B-cell-depleted T cells, or PBMCs; the material itself was cDNA or gDNA.

CDR3 length: 15 amino acids. The V end was cut by 3 bases, the J end by 0 bases, with 9 bases between. The germline CDR1 and CDR2 sequences are MNHNS and SASEGT. Source study methods: Amplification of reference gene primers provided the estimated nucleated cell counts. The repertoire was sequenced with immunoSEQ multiplex PCR; TCRdb's copy has only in-frame clones and lacks some. V and J calls and clone size come straight from that table; D and trimming were deduced from the DNA. The table lists under 110,000 clones, roughly 92% of them singletons. The chain is built from TRBV6-1 and TRBJ1-5; no reliable D call. This TCR derives from a man in his fifties or sixties with active COVID-19. Sequenced sample: peripheral blood. CDR3 residues: CASSEGSYSNQPQHF. The DNA of the CDR3 is TGTGCCAGCAGTGAGGGCAGCTATAGCAATCAGCCCCAGCATTTT.